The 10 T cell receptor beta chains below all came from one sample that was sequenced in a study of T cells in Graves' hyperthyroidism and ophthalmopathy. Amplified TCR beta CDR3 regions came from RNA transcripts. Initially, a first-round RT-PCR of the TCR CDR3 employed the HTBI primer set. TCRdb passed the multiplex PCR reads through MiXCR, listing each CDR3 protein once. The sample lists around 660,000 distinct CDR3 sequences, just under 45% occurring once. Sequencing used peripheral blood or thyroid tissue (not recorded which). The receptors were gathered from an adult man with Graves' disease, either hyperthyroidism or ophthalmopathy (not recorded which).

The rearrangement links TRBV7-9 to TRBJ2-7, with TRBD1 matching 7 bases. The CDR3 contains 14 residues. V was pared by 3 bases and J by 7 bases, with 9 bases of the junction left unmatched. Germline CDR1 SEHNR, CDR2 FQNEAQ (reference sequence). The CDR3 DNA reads TGTGCCAGCAGCTTGTACGAGGGGGCGCGGGAGCAGTACTTC. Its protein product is CASSLYEGAREQYF.

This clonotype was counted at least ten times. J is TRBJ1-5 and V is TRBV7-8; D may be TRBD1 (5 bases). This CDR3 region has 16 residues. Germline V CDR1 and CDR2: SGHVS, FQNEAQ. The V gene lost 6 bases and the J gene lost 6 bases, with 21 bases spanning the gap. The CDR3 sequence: CASSPSLFREAQPQHF. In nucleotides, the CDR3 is TGTGCCAGCAGTCCTTCATTATTCAGGGAGGCTCAGCCCCAGCATTTT.

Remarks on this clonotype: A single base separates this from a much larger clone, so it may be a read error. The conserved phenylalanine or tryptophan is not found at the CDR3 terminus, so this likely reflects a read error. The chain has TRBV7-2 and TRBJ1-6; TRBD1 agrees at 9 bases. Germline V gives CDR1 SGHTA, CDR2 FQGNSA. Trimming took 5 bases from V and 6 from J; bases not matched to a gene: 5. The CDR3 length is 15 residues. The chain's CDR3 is CASSATGGGNSPLHS. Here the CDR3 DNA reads TGTGCCAGCAGCGCCACAGGGGGCGGTAATTCACCCCTCCACTCT.

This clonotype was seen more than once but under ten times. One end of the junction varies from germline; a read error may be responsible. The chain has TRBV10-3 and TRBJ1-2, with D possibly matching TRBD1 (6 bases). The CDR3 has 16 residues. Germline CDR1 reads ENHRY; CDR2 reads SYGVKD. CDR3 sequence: CASSPPRWTANYGYTF. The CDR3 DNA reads TGTGCCAGCAGTCCACCCCGGTGGACAGCGAACTATGGCTACACCTTC.

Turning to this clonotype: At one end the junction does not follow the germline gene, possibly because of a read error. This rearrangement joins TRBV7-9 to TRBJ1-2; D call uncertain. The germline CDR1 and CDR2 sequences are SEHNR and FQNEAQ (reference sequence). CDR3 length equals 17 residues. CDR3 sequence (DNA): TGCGCCAGCAGCCAAGACGATCAGCTTAAGAGGCACTATGGCTACACCTTC. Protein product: CASSQDDQLKRHYGYTF.

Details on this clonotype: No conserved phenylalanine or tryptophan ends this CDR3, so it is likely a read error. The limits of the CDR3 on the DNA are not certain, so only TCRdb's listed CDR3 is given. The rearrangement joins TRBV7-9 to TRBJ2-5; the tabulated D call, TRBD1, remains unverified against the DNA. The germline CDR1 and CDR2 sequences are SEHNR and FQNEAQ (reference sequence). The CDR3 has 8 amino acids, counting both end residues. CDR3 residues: CASSARGL.

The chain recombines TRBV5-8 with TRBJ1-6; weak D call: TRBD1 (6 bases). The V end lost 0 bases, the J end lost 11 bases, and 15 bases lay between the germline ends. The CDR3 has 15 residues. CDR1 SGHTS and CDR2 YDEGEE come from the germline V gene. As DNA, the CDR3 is TGTGCCAGCAGCTTGGTCAGGGGCCATCAGACACCCCTCCACTTT. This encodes CASSLVRGHQTPLHF. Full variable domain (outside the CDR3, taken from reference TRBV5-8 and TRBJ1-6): EAGVTQSPTHLIKTRGQQATLRCSPISGHTSVYWYQQALGLGLQFLLWYDEGEERNRGNFPPRFSGRQFPNYSSELNVNALELEDSALYLCASSLVRGHQTPLHFGNGTRLTVT.

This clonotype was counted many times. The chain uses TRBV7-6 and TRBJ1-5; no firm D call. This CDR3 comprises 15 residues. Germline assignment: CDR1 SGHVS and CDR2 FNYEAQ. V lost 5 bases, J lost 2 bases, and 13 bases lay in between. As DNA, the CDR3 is TGTGCCAGCAGCGCTACGCAGTCAGGCAATCAGCCCCAGCATTTT. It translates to CASSATQSGNQPQHF.

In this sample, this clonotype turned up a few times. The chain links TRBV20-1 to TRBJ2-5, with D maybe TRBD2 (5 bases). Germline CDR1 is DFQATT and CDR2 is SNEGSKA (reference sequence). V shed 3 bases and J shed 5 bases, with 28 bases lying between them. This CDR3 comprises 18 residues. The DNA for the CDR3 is TGCAGTGCTAGTCAGTTCGACTACGCGGTCGGACTTGTGGAGACCCAGTACTTC. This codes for CSASQFDYAVGLVETQYF.

As DNA, the CDR3 is TGCAGCGTTCCGCCAGAGGACTATGGCTACACCTTC. Its translation is CSVPPEDYGYTF. V and J are TRBV29-1 and TRBJ1-2, with D unclear. There are 12 residues in the CDR3. V lost 5 bases to trimming and J lost 3 bases, with 10 bases between them. From germline, CDR1 is SQVTM and CDR2 ANQGSEA.